The text below deals with one TCR beta chain. The antigen remains unidentified. The junction shows a germline mismatch at one end, possibly a read error. The CDR3 consists of 14 residues. From germline, CDR1 is SEHNR and CDR2 FQNEAQ (reference sequence). Primers: 60 Vbeta forward and 13 Jbeta reverse. Here immunoSEQ multiplex PCR was the method, and the copy in TCRdb shows in-frame clones only, minus some. The table has roughly 120,000 clones, about 80% seen once. The data stem from a study of cytomegalovirus exposure and HLA in healthy donors. Notes on the study in general: In a later analysis, CMV-associated beta chains were mostly HLA-associated, it appeared. CMV serostatus was the only recorded immune exposure for donors. In a later analysis, across HLA loci, associated TCR counts were highest for DRB1, lowest for HLA-C. Investigators reported over 150 TCR beta chains as tied to cytomegalovirus.

The V and J genes are TRBV7-9 and TRBJ2-3; unclear D gene. The sample consisted of PBMCs. The TCR originated in a male donor in good health and CMV-seronegative. CDR3 sequence: CSSSLERYTDTQYF. Written as DNA, the CDR3 is TGTTCCAGCAGCTTAGAACGGTACACAGATACGCAGTATTTT.